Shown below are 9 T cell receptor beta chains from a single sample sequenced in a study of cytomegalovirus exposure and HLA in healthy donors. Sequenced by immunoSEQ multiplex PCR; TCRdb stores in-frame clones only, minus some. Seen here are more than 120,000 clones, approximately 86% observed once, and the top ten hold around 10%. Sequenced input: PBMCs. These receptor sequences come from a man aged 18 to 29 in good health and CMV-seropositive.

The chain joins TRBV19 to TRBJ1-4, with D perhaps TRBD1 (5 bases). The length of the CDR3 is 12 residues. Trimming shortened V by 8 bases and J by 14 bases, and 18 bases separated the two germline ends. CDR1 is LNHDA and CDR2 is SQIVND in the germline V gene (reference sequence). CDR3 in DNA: TGTGCCAGTCGAAAATCTGAGGGGAGGCTGTTTTTT. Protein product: CASRKSEGRLFF. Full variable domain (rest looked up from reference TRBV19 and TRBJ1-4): DGGITQSPKYLFRKEGQNVTLSCEQNLNHDAMYWYRQDPGQGLRLIYYSQIVNDFQKGDIAEGYSVSREKKESFPLTVTSAQKNPTAFYLCASRKSEGRLFFGSGTQLSVL.

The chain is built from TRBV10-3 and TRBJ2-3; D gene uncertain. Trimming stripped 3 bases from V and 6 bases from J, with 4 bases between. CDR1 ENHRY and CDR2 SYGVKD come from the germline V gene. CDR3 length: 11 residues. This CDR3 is CAISDGDTQYF. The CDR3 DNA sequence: TGTGCCATCAGTGACGGGGATACGCAGTATTTT.

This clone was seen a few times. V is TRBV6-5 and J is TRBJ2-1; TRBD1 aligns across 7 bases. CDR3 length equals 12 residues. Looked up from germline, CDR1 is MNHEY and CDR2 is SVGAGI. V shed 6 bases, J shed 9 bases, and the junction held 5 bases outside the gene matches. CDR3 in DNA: TGTGCCAGCAGCCGGGACAGCCTTGAGCAGTTCTTC. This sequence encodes CASSRDSLEQFF.

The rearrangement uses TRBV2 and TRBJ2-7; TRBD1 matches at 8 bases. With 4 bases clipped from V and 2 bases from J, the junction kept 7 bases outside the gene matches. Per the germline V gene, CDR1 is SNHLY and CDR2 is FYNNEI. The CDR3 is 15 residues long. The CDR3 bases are TGTGCCAGCAGTGTGGGACAGGTCGCTACCTACGAGCAGTACTTC. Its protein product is CASSVGQVATYEQYF.

CDR3 loop: CASSPSAGERAQHF. In DNA form, the CDR3 reads TGTGCCAGCTCCCCGTCTGCTGGCGAGCGTGCCCAGCATTTT. This sequence joins TRBV18 and TRBJ1-5, with D unclear. CDR3 length: 14 residues. CDR1 is KGHSH and CDR2 is LQKENI in the germline V gene. V lost 6 bases and J lost 11, with 20 bases in between.

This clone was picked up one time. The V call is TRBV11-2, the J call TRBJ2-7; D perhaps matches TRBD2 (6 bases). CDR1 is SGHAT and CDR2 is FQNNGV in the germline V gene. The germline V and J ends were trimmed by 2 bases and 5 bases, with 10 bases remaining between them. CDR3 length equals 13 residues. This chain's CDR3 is CASSLSGGNEQYF. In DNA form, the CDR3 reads TGTGCCAGCAGCTTAAGTGGAGGGAACGAGCAGTACTTC.

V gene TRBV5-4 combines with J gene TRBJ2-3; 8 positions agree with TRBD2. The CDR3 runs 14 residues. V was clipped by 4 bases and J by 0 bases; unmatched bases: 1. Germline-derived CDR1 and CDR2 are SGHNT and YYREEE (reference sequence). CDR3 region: CASSQRGSTDTQYF. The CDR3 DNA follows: TGTGCCAGCAGCCAGCGGGGGAGCACAGATACGCAGTATTTT.

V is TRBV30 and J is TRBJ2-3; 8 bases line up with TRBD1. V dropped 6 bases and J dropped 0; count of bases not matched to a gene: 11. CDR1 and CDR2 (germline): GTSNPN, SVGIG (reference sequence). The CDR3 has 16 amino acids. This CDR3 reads CACPSTRTGSTDTQYF. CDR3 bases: TGTGCCTGCCCATCCACCCGGACAGGGAGCACAGATACGCAGTATTTT.

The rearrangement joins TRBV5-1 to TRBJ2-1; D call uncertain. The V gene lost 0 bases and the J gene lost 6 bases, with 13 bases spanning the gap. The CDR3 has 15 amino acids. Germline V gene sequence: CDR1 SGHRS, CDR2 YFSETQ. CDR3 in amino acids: CASSLVAQDTNEQFF. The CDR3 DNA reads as TGCGCCAGCAGCTTGGTGGCCCAAGACACCAATGAGCAGTTCTTC.